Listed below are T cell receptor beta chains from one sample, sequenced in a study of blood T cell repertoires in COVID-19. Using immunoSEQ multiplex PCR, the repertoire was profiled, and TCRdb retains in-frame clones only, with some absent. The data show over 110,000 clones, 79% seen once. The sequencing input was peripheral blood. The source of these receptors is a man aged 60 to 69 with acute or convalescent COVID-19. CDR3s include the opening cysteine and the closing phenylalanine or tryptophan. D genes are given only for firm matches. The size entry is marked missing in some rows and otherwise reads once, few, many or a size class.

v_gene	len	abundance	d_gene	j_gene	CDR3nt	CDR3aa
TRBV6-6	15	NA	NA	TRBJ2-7	TGTGCCAGCAGTGTGACAGGTTGGGGGTCCTACGAGCAGTACTTC	CASSVTGWGSYEQYF
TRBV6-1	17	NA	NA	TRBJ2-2	TGTGCCAGCAGTGAGAGGGGACTTTCTCCCTACACCGGGGAGCTGTTTTTT	CASSERGLSPYTGELFF
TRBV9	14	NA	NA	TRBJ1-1	TGTGCCAGCAGCGGGGGCTCCCCCGGCACTGAAGCTTTCTTT	CASSGGSPGTEAFF
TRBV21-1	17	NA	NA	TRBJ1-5	TGTGCCAGCAGCTTCCGGGGGGGCTTTTTTAGCAATCAGCCCCAGCATTTT	CASSFRGGFFSNQPQHF
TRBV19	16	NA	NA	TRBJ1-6	TGTGCCAGTACCGGAGAGGGGGTCTCCTATAATTCACCCCTCCACTTT	CASTGEGVSYNSPLHF
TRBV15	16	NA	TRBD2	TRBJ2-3	TGTGCCACCAGCAGCTCCCTGGGGAGGGTCGCAGATACGCAGTATTTT	CATSSSLGRVADTQYF
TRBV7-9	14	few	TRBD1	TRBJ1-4	TGTGCCAGCAGCCAGGGACAGGGCAGGGAAAAACTGTTTTTT	CASSQGQGREKLFF
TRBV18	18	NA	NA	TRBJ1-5	TGTGCCAGCTCACCACTTCCACGGACATCAAATAGCAATCAGCCCCAGCATTTT	CASSPLPRTSNSNQPQHF
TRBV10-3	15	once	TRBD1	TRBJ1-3	TGTGCCATCAGTGAGCCCGGGACAGGTGGAAACACCATATATTTT	CAISEPGTGGNTIYF
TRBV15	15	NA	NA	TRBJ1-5	TGTGCCACCAGCAGAGACCTAAGTCGGAATCAGCCCCAGCATTTT	CATSRDLSRNQPQHF
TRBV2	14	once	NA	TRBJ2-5	TGTGCCAGCAGTGACAGGACAGTTAAAGAGACCCAGTACTTC	CASSDRTVKETQYF